Following are 11 T cell receptor beta chains from one sample sequenced in a study of T cell changes during pregnancy in multiple sclerosis. Assay used: immunoSEQ multiplex PCR; TCRdb lists only in-frame clones, some missing. The table includes 70,000 to 95,000 clones, around 92% detected once. The starting material was peripheral blood, obtained in the third trimester of pregnancy. These receptors all come from a female donor with multiple sclerosis, enrolled in a pregnancy study.

Written as DNA, the CDR3 is TGTGCCAGCAGAACAGGGGTTCAGCCCCAGCATTTT. It yields the protein CASRTGVQPQHF. The chain employs TRBV28 and TRBJ1-5; 7 positions agree with TRBD1. V was pared by 6 bases and J by 6 bases, with 2 bases of the junction left unmatched. The germline gives CDR1 MDHEN, CDR2 SYDVKM. The CDR3 spans 12 residues.

V usage is TRBV30 and J usage is TRBJ1-2; D is unclear. Per the germline V gene, CDR1 is GTSNPN and CDR2 is SVGIG (reference sequence). V lost 6 bases, J lost 8 bases, and 13 bases lay in between. The length of the CDR3 is 11 residues. CDR3 residues: CACRVAQGYTF. For the CDR3, the DNA is TGTGCCTGCCGGGTAGCCCAGGGCTACACCTTC.

This sequence joins TRBV5-5 and TRBJ2-7; D may be TRBD1 (6 bases). The V and J ends lost 4 bases and 6 bases respectively, with 14 bases between them. The CDR3 extends over 13 amino acids. The germline V gene encodes CDR1 SGHKS and CDR2 YYEKEE (reference sequence). The CDR3 here is CASSRDTPREQYF. CDR3 nucleotide sequence: TGTGCCAGCAGCCGGGACACCCCACGCGAGCAGTACTTC.

The chain links TRBV19 to TRBJ2-7, with 7 bases lining up with TRBD1. This CDR3 comprises 16 residues. Trimming at V came to 4 bases and at J to 3 bases, leaving 12 bases not matched to a gene. CDR1 is LNHDA, CDR2 SQIVND, per germline (reference sequence). CDR3 protein: CASSTTPRDRDYEQYF. For the CDR3, the DNA is TGTGCCAGTAGTACTACCCCCCGGGACAGAGACTACGAGCAGTACTTC.

V is TRBV6-5 and J is TRBJ2-7, with a possible D match to TRBD2 (6 bases). With 6 bases removed from V and 6 bases from J, the gap between germline ends came to 18 bases. This CDR3 is built from 14 residues. CDR1 and CDR2 (germline): MNHEY, SVGAGI. The CDR3 DNA is TGTGCCAGCAGCCGAGCGGGCCGAGAAGGCGAGCAGTACTTC. Its translation: CASSRAGREGEQYF.

V usage is TRBV19 and J usage is TRBJ2-7; 7 nucleotides align to TRBD1. Germline values: CDR1 LNHDA, CDR2 SQIVND (reference sequence). J gave up 7 bases and V 5 bases, and 8 bases lay outside the gene matches. CDR3 length: 13 residues. CDR3: CASSLTGSGEQYF. Written as DNA, the CDR3 is TGTGCCAGTAGTTTGACAGGGTCCGGTGAGCAGTACTTC.

The chain has TRBV6-5 and TRBJ2-2; 7 nucleotides match TRBD1. This CDR3 comprises 15 residues. The J segment lost 3 bases and the V segment lost 6 bases, leaving 7 bases of the junction unmatched. The germline V gene encodes CDR1 MNHEY and CDR2 SVGAGI. The CDR3 here is CASSRQGPHTGELFF. CDR3 nucleotides: TGTGCCAGCAGCCGACAGGGCCCACACACCGGGGAGCTGTTTTTT.

This rearrangement joins TRBV19 to TRBJ2-5; TRBD2 is a possible D gene (6 bases). V was clipped by 4 bases and J by 0 bases, with 12 bases between them. CDR1 is LNHDA, CDR2 SQIVND, per germline (reference sequence). This CDR3 spans 15 amino acids. The CDR3 here is CASSNGAGYQETQYF. The CDR3 DNA follows: TGTGCCAGTAGTAACGGAGCGGGTTACCAAGAGACCCAGTACTTC.

This CDR3 reads CASSFGRGSNQPQHF. CDR3 coding DNA: TGTGCCAGCAGTTTTGGCAGGGGTAGCAATCAGCCCCAGCATTTT. This rearrangement joins TRBV27 to TRBJ1-5; D possibly corresponds to TRBD1 (6 bases). V was pared by 3 bases and J by 0 bases, with 9 bases between. The CDR3 has 15 amino acids. The germline CDR1 and CDR2 sequences are MNHEY and SMNVEV (reference sequence).

This rearrangement joins TRBV5-6 to TRBJ1-6; D unresolved. CDR1 is SGHDT, CDR2 YYEEEE, per germline. This CDR3 has 14 amino acids. The V end was cut by 3 bases, the J end by 7 bases, with 11 bases between. DNA for the CDR3: TGTGCCAGCAGCTCGCGAGTCAAGAATTCACCCCTCCACTTT. Protein sequence: CASSSRVKNSPLHF.

Here the CDR3 DNA reads TGTGCCAGCAGTCTAGGAGGGGCCAAAAACATTCAGTACTTC. Protein: CASSLGGAKNIQYF. V gene TRBV28 combines with J gene TRBJ2-4; D may be TRBD2 (6 bases). Trimming removed 5 bases at V and 1 base at J, with 9 bases between. CDR1 is MDHEN and CDR2 is SYDVKM in the germline V gene. The CDR3 contains 14 residues.